This TCR beta chain is drawn from a study of blood T cell repertoires in COVID-19. Study background: The cDNA or gDNA used as material had been derived from T cells, B-cell-depleted T cells, or PBMCs.

As handled by the study authors: Reference gene primer amplification yielded estimated nucleated cell counts. TCRdb keeps only in-frame clones here, not all; method: immunoSEQ multiplex PCR. V and J calls and clone size come straight from that table; D and trimming were deduced from the DNA. The sample holds tens of thousands of clones, about 87% seen once. The sequence was collected from a woman in her sixties or seventies with COVID-19, enrolled during active disease. Sequenced material: peripheral blood.

The CDR3 here is CASSQGQGYQPQHF. CDR3 bases: TGTGCCAGCAGCCAGGGACAGGGGTATCAGCCCCAGCATTTT. The chain couples TRBV5-8 to TRBJ1-5; 10 positions agree with TRBD1. Trimming cost V 4 bases and J 5 bases; bases outside gene matches: 3. CDR3 length: 14 residues. Looked up from germline, CDR1 is SGHTS and CDR2 is YDEGEE.